Listed below are T cell receptor beta chains from one sample, sequenced in a study of identical twins. TCRdb recomputed calls from the 5' RACE reads with MiXCR, one row per CDR3 protein. The table has 450,000 or so distinct CDR3 sequences, 12% to 15% seen once. In addition, the sample was reused for a study of yellow fever vaccine responses in identical twins.

The source material was CD4+ T cells sorted from blood. The receptors stem from a woman between 18 and 30 years old in good health. Both conserved end residues are part of each CDR3. The order of the fields is J gene, D gene, clone size, V gene, CDR3 protein, CDR3 DNA. D genes are given only for firm matches. Only some rows state a clone size, as once, few, many or a class for expanded clones.

J: TRBJ1-1; D: -; size: few; V: TRBV3-1; CDR3: CASSQASPEAFF; DNA: TGTGCCAGCAGCCAAGCCTCCCCTGAAGCTTTCTTT
J: TRBJ2-3; D: -; size: few; V: TRBV29-1; CDR3: CSVEDRRRPADTQYF; DNA: TGCAGCGTTGAAGACCGGAGGCGCCCCGCAGATACGCAGTATTTT
J: TRBJ2-1; D: TRBD2; size: few; V: TRBV11-2; CDR3: CASSPPSGRADYNEQFF; DNA: TGTGCCAGCAGCCCCCCTAGCGGGAGGGCCGATTACAATGAGCAGTTCTTC
J: TRBJ2-3; D: -; size: -; V: TRBV4-2; CDR3: CASSQALGASTDTQYF; DNA: TGTGCCAGCAGCCAAGCCTTAGGAGCAAGCACAGATACGCAGTATTTT
J: TRBJ2-7; D: TRBD1; size: many; V: TRBV12-3/TRBV12-4; CDR3: CASSGAGQGPYEQYF; DNA: TGTGCCAGCAGTGGGGCCGGACAGGGGCCCTACGAGCAGTACTTC
J: TRBJ2-7; D: -; size: few; V: TRBV18; CDR3: CASSPEVNPYEQYF; DNA: TGTGCCAGCTCACCAGAGGTTAACCCCTACGAGCAGTACTTC
J: TRBJ1-2; D: -; size: -; V: TRBV29-1; CDR3: CSVGEGGHGYTF; DNA: TGCAGCGTTGGGGAGGGGGGTCATGGCTACACCTTC
J: TRBJ2-7; D: -; size: few; V: TRBV20-1; CDR3: CSARVSIAAEQYF; DNA: TGCAGTGCTAGGGTTTCCATTGCTGCCGAGCAGTACTTC
J: TRBJ2-5; D: -; size: few; V: TRBV20-1; CDR3: CSARKTGVKETQYF; DNA: TGCAGTGCTAGAAAGACTGGGGTTAAAGAGACCCAGTACTTC
J: TRBJ2-1; D: -; size: -; V: TRBV29-1; CDR3: CSAAGFYNEQFF; DNA: TGCAGCGCTGCCGGATTCTACAATGAGCAGTTCTTC
J: TRBJ2-1; D: -; size: few; V: TRBV6-5; CDR3: CASSYPIAILYNEQFF; DNA: TGTGCCAGCAGTTACCCAATAGCGATCCTTTACAATGAGCAGTTCTTC
J: TRBJ2-6; D: -; size: -; V: TRBV5-1; CDR3: CASRESQGANVLTF; DNA: TGCGCCAGCAGAGAGTCACAGGGTGCCAACGTCCTGACTTTC
J: TRBJ2-7; D: TRBD1; size: -; V: TRBV7-8; CDR3: CASRGPGPGTAYEQYF; DNA: TGTGCCAGCAGAGGGCCGGGTCCCGGGACAGCCTACGAGCAGTACTTC
J: TRBJ2-2; D: -; size: many; V: TRBV25-1; CDR3: CASSEPQGRAEGGELFF; DNA: TGTGCCAGCAGTGAGCCTCAAGGCCGGGCCGAAGGCGGGGAGCTGTTTTTT
J: TRBJ2-5; D: -; size: -; V: TRBV5-6; CDR3: CASSFGGKQGTETQYF; DNA: TGTGCCAGCAGCTTCGGGGGGAAACAGGGGACGGAGACCCAGTACTTC
J: TRBJ2-1; D: -; size: -; V: TRBV28; CDR3: CASSLKYEQFF; DNA: TGTGCCAGCAGTTTAAAGTATGAGCAGTTCTTC
J: TRBJ2-1; D: -; size: -; V: TRBV20-1; CDR3: CSASGNSAYNEQFF; DNA: TGCAGTGCTAGCGGGAACTCGGCCTACAATGAGCAGTTCTTC
J: TRBJ2-1; D: TRBD1; size: -; V: TRBV6-1; CDR3: CASRDPGTGIKGQFF; DNA: TGTGCCAGCAGAGATCCCGGGACAGGGATAAAGGGGCAGTTCTTC
J: TRBJ2-3; D: TRBD2; size: few; V: TRBV12-3/TRBV12-4; CDR3: CASSKTTSADTQYF; DNA: TGTGCCAGCAGCAAGACGACTAGCGCAGATACGCAGTATTTT
J: TRBJ2-6; D: TRBD1; size: -; V: TRBV9; CDR3: CASSGGQVNSGANVLTF; DNA: TGTGCCAGCAGCGGCGGACAGGTGAACTCTGGGGCCAACGTCCTGACTTTC
J: TRBJ2-1; D: -; size: many; V: TRBV5-1; CDR3: CASSLEGPNNEQFF; DNA: TGCGCCAGCAGCTTGGAAGGCCCCAACAATGAGCAGTTCTTC
J: TRBJ2-5; D: -; size: few; V: TRBV29-1; CDR3: CSVWSGETQYF; DNA: TGCAGCGTTTGGTCGGGGGAGACCCAGTACTTC
J: TRBJ2-7; D: -; size: -; V: TRBV5-1; CDR3: CASSPPGAREQYF; DNA: TGCGCCAGCAGCCCTCCGGGGGCCCGGGAGCAGTACTTC
J: TRBJ1-1; D: -; size: -; V: TRBV2; CDR3: CASSAQGDTEAFF; DNA: TGTGCCAGCAGTGCCCAGGGAGACACTGAAGCTTTCTTT
J: TRBJ2-5; D: TRBD2; size: -; V: TRBV6-2/TRBV6-3; CDR3: CASSYFLRGVQETQYF; DNA: TGTGCCAGCAGTTACTTCTTGCGGGGGGTCCAAGAGACCCAGTACTTC
J: TRBJ2-5; D: -; size: -; V: TRBV6-2/TRBV6-3; CDR3: CASSCGPPSETQYF; DNA: TGTGCCAGCAGTTGCGGACCCCCGAGTGAGACCCAGTACTTC
J: TRBJ2-7; D: TRBD2; size: -; V: TRBV12-3/TRBV12-4; CDR3: CASSLTSGRPREQYF; DNA: TGTGCCAGCAGTCTAACTAGCGGGAGACCGCGGGAGCAGTACTTC
J: TRBJ2-5; D: TRBD1; size: -; V: TRBV5-5; CDR3: CASSGGQLQETQYF; DNA: TGTGCCAGCAGCGGGGGACAGTTACAAGAGACCCAGTACTTC
J: TRBJ2-1; D: -; size: few; V: TRBV9; CDR3: CASSVDPGASNEQFF; DNA: TGTGCCAGCAGCGTAGATCCGGGGGCAAGCAATGAGCAGTTCTTC
J: TRBJ1-2; D: TRBD1; size: -; V: TRBV7-9; CDR3: CASSSWGQENYGYTF; DNA: TGTGCCAGCAGCTCATGGGGACAGGAAAACTATGGCTACACCTTC
J: TRBJ2-7; D: TRBD2; size: -; V: TRBV10-2; CDR3: CASRGSGSSGIYEQYF; DNA: TGCGCCAGCAGGGGTAGCGGGAGTTCTGGGATTTACGAGCAGTACTTC
J: TRBJ2-2; D: -; size: few; V: TRBV7-3; CDR3: CASSEQGAGTGELFF; DNA: TGTGCCAGCAGCGAACAGGGAGCGGGCACCGGGGAGCTGTTTTTT
J: TRBJ1-1; D: -; size: many; V: TRBV6-5; CDR3: CASSYSLNTEAFF; DNA: TGTGCCAGCAGTTACAGCTTGAACACTGAAGCTTTCTTT
J: TRBJ2-7; D: -; size: few; V: TRBV28; CDR3: CASSPPTVKYEQYF; DNA: TGTGCCAGCAGTCCCCCGACCGTTAAGTACGAGCAGTACTTC
J: TRBJ2-1; D: TRBD2; size: few; V: TRBV5-4; CDR3: CASSSRLAGGSNEQFF; DNA: TGTGCCAGCAGCTCCAGACTAGCGGGAGGATCGAATGAGCAGTTCTTC
J: TRBJ2-7; D: -; size: few; V: TRBV4-3; CDR3: CASSQESRDSYEQYF; DNA: TGCGCCAGCAGCCAAGAATCCCGCGACTCCTACGAGCAGTACTTC
J: TRBJ1-6; D: -; size: few; V: TRBV4-1; CDR3: CASTLGQGERSPLHF; DNA: TGCGCCAGCACCCTAGGGCAGGGAGAAAGATCACCCCTCCACTTT
J: TRBJ2-1; D: -; size: many; V: TRBV7-8; CDR3: CASSFRAGGDDNEQFF; DNA: TGTGCCAGCAGCTTCCGGGCGGGTGGGGATGACAATGAGCAGTTCTTC
J: TRBJ1-1; D: TRBD1; size: -; V: TRBV5-1; CDR3: CASSLAGTVNTEAFF; DNA: TGCGCCAGCAGCTTGGCGGGGACAGTTAACACTGAAGCTTTCTTT
J: TRBJ2-2; D: TRBD1; size: few; V: TRBV23-1; CDR3: CASSHCWTGIDGELFF; DNA: TGCGCCAGCAGTCATTGCTGGACAGGGATCGACGGGGAGCTGTTTTTT
J: TRBJ2-1; D: TRBD2; size: few; V: TRBV12-3/TRBV12-4; CDR3: CASSLALAGGPLYNEQFF; DNA: TGTGCCAGCAGTTTAGCGCTAGCGGGAGGGCCCCTATACAATGAGCAGTTCTTC
J: TRBJ2-5; D: TRBD2; size: -; V: TRBV20-1; CDR3: CRAQAPGGVETQYF; DNA: TGCAGGGCCCAGGCTCCGGGAGGAGTAGAGACCCAGTACTTC
J: TRBJ2-7; D: -; size: -; V: TRBV6-2/TRBV6-3; CDR3: CASSYETGISSYEQYF; DNA: TGTGCCAGCAGTTACGAGACGGGGATAAGCTCCTACGAGCAGTACTTC
J: TRBJ1-4; D: -; size: -; V: TRBV3-1; CDR3: CASSHLGGDEKLFF; DNA: TGTGCCAGCAGCCATCTTGGGGGAGATGAAAAACTGTTTTTT
J: TRBJ2-1; D: -; size: many; V: TRBV12-3/TRBV12-4; CDR3: CASSPGTLGEQFF; DNA: TGTGCCAGCAGTCCTGGGACTTTGGGCGAGCAGTTCTTC
J: TRBJ2-1; D: -; size: many; V: TRBV18; CDR3: CASSPPSVEWEQFF; DNA: TGTGCCAGCTCACCACCGAGCGTGGAGTGGGAGCAGTTCTTC
J: TRBJ1-5; D: TRBD1; size: few; V: TRBV28; CDR3: CASPGTGNFRNQPQHF; DNA: TGTGCCAGCCCAGGGACAGGGAATTTCCGCAATCAGCCCCAGCATTTT
J: TRBJ2-3; D: TRBD2; size: -; V: TRBV4-2; CDR3: CASSQEWDYLTDTQYF; DNA: TGTGCCAGCAGCCAAGAATGGGACTACCTCACAGATACGCAGTATTTT
J: TRBJ2-7; D: TRBD1; size: many; V: TRBV2; CDR3: CASSVDRGYEQYF; DNA: TGTGCCAGCAGTGTTGACAGGGGTTACGAGCAGTACTTC